This passage covers 30 T cell receptor beta chains from one sample sequenced in a study of blood T cell repertoires in COVID-19. Sequencing used immunoSEQ multiplex PCR; TCRdb keeps in-frame clones, though not all of them. This sample has fewer than 70,000 clones, with about nine tenths found just once. Sequences were obtained from peripheral blood. The source is a woman of 80 years or more with active COVID-19.

The gene calls are TRBV14 and TRBJ2-5; 8 bases are a match to TRBD1. Germline V gene data show CDR1 as SGHDN and CDR2 as FVKESK. V was clipped by 6 bases and J by 4 bases; unmatched bases: 4. The length of the CDR3 is 13 residues. DNA of the CDR3: TGTGCCAGCAGTCGGACAGGGCCAGAGACCCAGTACTTC. This gives the protein CASSRTGPETQYF.

The V and J genes are TRBV6-6 and TRBJ1-1; TRBD1 aligns across 10 bases. Germline V gives CDR1 MNHNY, CDR2 SVGAGI (reference sequence). V lost 6 bases and J lost 7; bases outside the gene matches: 11. The CDR3 is made up of 15 amino acids. CDR3 in amino acids: CASSTRGTGVDEAFF. In DNA, the CDR3 is TGTGCCAGCAGCACGCGAGGGACAGGGGTAGATGAAGCTTTCTTT.

The rearrangement joins TRBV5-5 to TRBJ2-3, with D uncertain. This CDR3 is built from 14 residues. V lost 4 bases to trimming and J lost 1 base, with 10 bases between them. Looked up from germline, CDR1 is SGHKS and CDR2 is YYEKEE (reference sequence). The CDR3 region has the DNA TGTGCCAGCAGCAGTGTTCGGGGCACAGATACGCAGTATTTT. This encodes CASSSVRGTDTQYF.

V is TRBV2 and J is TRBJ1-2, with 10 bases identical to TRBD1. Germline V gives CDR1 SNHLY, CDR2 FYNNEI. The CDR3 totals 15 residues. Trimming took 3 bases from V and 3 from J; bases not matched to a gene: 4. The chain's CDR3 is CASSDRDRGDYGYTF. DNA of the CDR3: TGTGCCAGCAGTGATCGGGACAGGGGAGACTATGGCTACACCTTC.

The V call is TRBV5-6, the J call TRBJ2-5, with TRBD2 matching over 8 bases. Losses at the gene ends were 7 bases for V and 5 bases for J; bases not matched to a gene: 10. Germline V gene lookup returns CDR1 SGHDT and CDR2 YYEEEE. The CDR3 extends over 14 amino acids. The CDR3 spells CASSTRGAGETQYF. The CDR3 bases are TGTGCCAGCTCTACGCGGGGGGCCGGGGAGACCCAGTACTTC.

The gene calls are TRBV18 and TRBJ2-5; D is undetermined. The CDR3 covers 13 residues. V was cut by 2 bases and J by 4 bases, with 8 bases left in between. Per the germline V gene, CDR1 is KGHSH and CDR2 is LQKENI. CDR3 DNA sequence: TGTGCCAGCTCACCAACCCCACTAGAGACCCAGTACTTC. The encoded protein is CASSPTPLETQYF.

This CDR3 is CASRSTGELFF. CDR3 DNA: TGTGCCAGCCGGTCAACCGGGGAGCTGTTTTTT. The chain recombines TRBV3-1 (or the pseudogene TRBV3-2) with TRBJ2-2; no clear D. This CDR3 contains 11 residues. Per germline, CDR1 LGHDT and CDR2 YNNKEL (reference sequence). Trimming removed 8 bases at V and 5 bases at J, with 6 bases between.

This clone occurred once. The genes are TRBV6-1 and TRBJ1-6, with D perhaps matching TRBD1 (5 bases). This CDR3 region has 17 residues. Germline V gene lookup returns CDR1 MNHNS and CDR2 SASEGT. Trimming stripped 2 bases from V and 9 bases from J, with 20 bases between. The CDR3 sequence: CASSEWGGAGMGSPLHF. The CDR3 coding sequence is TGTGCCAGCAGTGAATGGGGGGGAGCAGGGATGGGTTCACCCCTCCACTTT.

This sequence joins TRBV3-1 (or the pseudogene TRBV3-2) and TRBJ2-7; tentative D call: TRBD1 (6 bases). The CDR3 totals 14 residues. CDR1 LGHDT and CDR2 YNNKEL come from the germline V gene (reference sequence). Between the trimmed V and J ends, which lost 1 base and 5 bases, there was a span of 12 bases. The CDR3 nucleotides are TGTGCCAGCAGCCAAGTGCAGGGGAAAAACGAGCAGTACTTC. Its translation: CASSQVQGKNEQYF.

The V call is TRBV6-1, the J call TRBJ2-3, with D possibly matching TRBD2 (6 bases). Looked up from germline, CDR1 is MNHNS and CDR2 is SASEGT. Trimming shortened V by 2 bases and J by 6 bases, and 12 bases separated the two germline ends. The CDR3 is 14 amino acids. CDR3 sequence: CASSESGRRDTQYF. CDR3 DNA: TGTGCCAGCAGTGAATCCGGGAGAAGGGATACGCAGTATTTT.

This chain connects TRBV27 to TRBJ2-7; TRBD1 matches at 9 bases. Trimming removed 2 bases from V and 6 bases from J; junction bases left unmatched: 8. CDR3 length: 15 amino acids. Germline V gene lookup returns CDR1 MNHEY and CDR2 SMNVEV (reference sequence). The CDR3 is CASSLTLQGAPEQYF. CDR3 DNA: TGTGCCAGCAGTTTAACGCTACAGGGGGCGCCCGAGCAGTACTTC.

The V call is TRBV20-1, the J call TRBJ2-1; 7 bases align to TRBD2. The V gene's germline CDR1 is DFQATT and CDR2 SNEGSKA (reference sequence). The CDR3 spans 11 residues. Trimming at V came to 8 bases and at J to 8 bases, leaving 6 bases not matched to a gene. The CDR3, as DNA: TGCAGTTGCGGGAGTGGGCATGAGCAGTTCTTC. This encodes CSCGSGHEQFF.

The chain recombines TRBV10-1 with TRBJ2-1; no clear D gene. Trimming took off 4 bases at V and 4 bases at J, with 11 bases between the two ends. CDR3 length: 14 amino acids. Germline assignment: CDR1 WNHNN and CDR2 SYGVQD (reference sequence). CDR3 amino acids: CASSGDTRYNEQFF. CDR3 DNA: TGCGCCAGCAGTGGAGACACCCGATACAATGAGCAGTTCTTC.

The gene calls are TRBV5-4 and TRBJ1-1; possibly TRBD1 for D (6 bases). Germline V gene sequence: CDR1 SGHNT, CDR2 YYREEE (reference sequence). Trimming removed 4 bases at V and 1 base at J, with 11 bases between. The CDR3 is 14 residues long. The CDR3 sequence is CASSPGQTNTEAFF. Written as DNA, the CDR3 is TGTGCCAGCAGCCCGGGACAAACGAACACTGAAGCTTTCTTT.

The V and J genes are TRBV24-1 and TRBJ2-1; D perhaps matches TRBD1 (6 bases). The CDR3 is made up of 17 amino acids. CDR1 and CDR2 (germline): KGHDR, SFDVKD. V dropped 0 bases and J dropped 0 bases, with 11 bases sitting between them. The CDR3: CATSDLGDTSSYNEQFF. CDR3 DNA: TGTGCCACCAGTGATTTGGGGGACACTAGCTCCTACAATGAGCAGTTCTTC.

The chain uses TRBV28 and TRBJ2-2; TRBD1 might be the D (5 bases). V was cut by 7 bases and J by 3 bases, with 21 bases left in between. Per the germline V gene, CDR1 is MDHEN and CDR2 is SYDVKM. The CDR3 contains 17 residues. For the CDR3, the DNA is TGTGCCAGCAATAGCCAGGGAATATTGGGTGACACCGGGGAGCTGTTTTTT. Translating it yields CASNSQGILGDTGELFF.

This chain connects TRBV11-3 to TRBJ2-2, with 7 bases aligning to TRBD1. CDR3 length: 16 residues. Looked up from germline, CDR1 is SGHNT and CDR2 is YENEEA. V dropped 5 bases and J dropped 6; count of bases not matched to a gene: 12. CDR3 sequence: CASSARQGRGSGELFF. CDR3 nucleotide sequence: TGTGCCAGCAGCGCACGACAGGGAAGGGGGTCCGGGGAGCTGTTTTTT.

The V call is TRBV6-5, the J call TRBJ1-1, with TRBD1 as a possible D gene (5 bases). Germline CDR1 MNHEY, CDR2 SVGAGI. V dropped 11 bases and J dropped 4 bases, with 17 bases sitting between them. The CDR3 is 13 residues long. CDR3 sequence: CAGKSRGPTEAFF. The CDR3 coding sequence is TGTGCCGGAAAAAGTAGGGGCCCCACTGAAGCTTTCTTT.

The table lists this clone with a count of one. The chain is built from TRBV28 and TRBJ2-4; 9 nucleotides align to TRBD2. V was pared by 1 base and J by 3 bases, with 4 bases of the junction left unmatched. The CDR3 is 16 amino acids. Per the germline V gene, CDR1 is MDHEN and CDR2 is SYDVKM. CDR3 region: CASSLSAGGVKNIQYF. The DNA for the CDR3 is TGTGCCAGCAGTTTATCCGCGGGAGGGGTCAAAAACATTCAGTACTTC.

The chain has TRBV11-3 and TRBJ2-5; the match to TRBD2 covers 14 bases. CDR1 is SGHNT and CDR2 is YENEEA in the germline V gene. CDR3 length equals 16 residues. V was clipped by 4 bases and J by 5 bases; unmatched bases: 6. The CDR3 is CASSSSGTSGSETQYF. The CDR3 bases are TGTGCCAGCAGCTCATCCGGGACTAGCGGGAGTGAGACCCAGTACTTC.

The chain joins TRBV9 to TRBJ2-3, with a tentative D call TRBD2 (6 bases). The germline V gene has CDR1 SGDLS and CDR2 YYNGEE. V was cut by 2 bases and J by 4 bases, with 14 bases left in between. CDR3 length equals 15 residues. The CDR3 DNA reads as TGTGCCAGCAGCGTGGTTCTAGCGTCCGCAGATACGCAGTATTTT. It yields the protein CASSVVLASADTQYF.

This rearrangement joins TRBV2 to TRBJ2-5; perhaps TRBD2 as D (7 bases). The CDR3 runs 15 residues. V gave up 3 bases and J gave up 1 base, with 12 bases separating them. Germline CDR1 reads SNHLY; CDR2 reads FYNNEI. The CDR3 sequence: CASSDRRGPQETQYF. CDR3 nucleotides: TGTGCCAGCAGTGATCGGCGGGGGCCCCAAGAGACCCAGTACTTC. Based on the CDR3 plus reference TRBV2 and TRBJ2-5, the full variable domain is EPEVTQTPSHQVTQMGQEVILRCVPISNHLYFYWYRQILGQKVEFLVSFYNNEISEKSEIFDDQFSVERPDGSNFTLKIRSTKLEDSAMYFCASSDRRGPQETQYFGPGTRLLVL.

The CDR3 loop reads CASSQRQGRETQYF. In nucleotides, the CDR3 is TGTGCCAGCAGCCAACGTCAGGGTCGGGAGACCCAGTACTTC. The chain couples TRBV3-1 (or the pseudogene TRBV3-2) to TRBJ2-5; D possibly corresponds to TRBD1 (5 bases). The germline V gene has CDR1 LGHDT and CDR2 YNNKEL (reference sequence). V dropped 2 bases and J dropped 5 bases, with 12 bases sitting between them. CDR3 length: 14 residues.

This sequence joins TRBV6-5 and TRBJ2-2; 9 bases match TRBD1. The CDR3 sequence is 15 residues long. Looked up from germline, CDR1 is MNHEY and CDR2 is SVGAGI. V shed 4 bases and J 1 base; nucleotides not matched to a gene: 1. CDR3 in amino acids: CASSWDRVNTGELFF. The DNA of the CDR3 is TGTGCCAGCAGTTGGGACAGGGTGAACACCGGGGAGCTGTTTTTT.

The chain is built from TRBV29-1 and TRBJ1-3, with D hard to call. Germline V lookup: CDR1 SQVTM, CDR2 ANQGSEA. The CDR3 is 16 amino acids. Trimming removed 0 bases from V and 2 bases from J, with 14 bases in between. CDR3 amino acids: CSVEDLRGRAGNTIYF. Here the CDR3 DNA reads TGCAGCGTTGAAGATCTTCGGGGTAGGGCTGGAAACACCATATATTTT. Full variable domain (remainder filled in from reference TRBV29-1 and TRBJ1-3): SAVISQKPSRDICQRGTSLTIQCQVDSQVTMMFWYRQQPGQSLTLIATANQGSEATYESGFVIDKFPISRPNLTFSTLTVSNMSPEDSSIYLCSVEDLRGRAGNTIYFGEGSWLTVV.

The chain combines TRBV27 with TRBJ2-3; D gene uncertain. Trimming shortened V by 5 bases and J by 3 bases, and 15 bases separated the two germline ends. CDR3 size: 15 residues. Germline assignment: CDR1 MNHEY and CDR2 SMNVEV (reference sequence). CDR3: CASSPEVVLTDTQYF. DNA for the CDR3: TGTGCCAGCAGTCCAGAGGTTGTGTTAACAGATACGCAGTATTTT.

V usage is TRBV5-1 and J usage is TRBJ1-3; D might be TRBD1 (6 bases). Looked up from germline, CDR1 is SGHRS and CDR2 is YFSETQ. V was trimmed by 3 bases and J by 2 bases, leaving 18 bases between them. The CDR3 length is 17 residues. The CDR3 is CASSYQSQGNTGNTIYF. The CDR3, as DNA: TGCGCCAGCAGCTACCAAAGCCAGGGGAATACTGGAAACACCATATATTTT.

The count of this clone is one. This rearrangement joins TRBV5-1 to TRBJ1-3; no clear D gene. The CDR3 loop spans 13 amino acids. V shed 4 bases and J shed 8 bases, with 13 bases lying between them. Germline CDR1 and CDR2: SGHRS and YFSETQ. The DNA of the CDR3 is TGCGCCAGCAGCACGGGAGTTGGTTACACCATATATTTT. Translated: CASSTGVGYTIYF.

J is TRBJ2-7 and V is TRBV5-6, with TRBD1 matching over 8 bases. From germline, CDR1 is SGHDT and CDR2 YYEEEE. CDR3 length: 15 residues. Trimming took 2 bases from V and 0 from J; bases not matched to a gene: 4. The CDR3 reads CASSFVTGGSYEQYF. The DNA of the CDR3 is TGTGCCAGCAGCTTCGTCACAGGGGGCTCCTACGAGCAGTACTTC. Variable domain in full (rest from reference TRBV5-6 and TRBJ2-7): DAGVTQSPTHLIKTRGQQVTLRCSPKSGHDTVSWYQQALGQGPQFIFQYYEEEERQRGNFPDRFSGHQFPNYSSELNVNALLLGDSALYLCASSFVTGGSYEQYFGPGTRLTVT.

The gene calls are TRBV6-6 and TRBJ1-4; D call uncertain. This CDR3 has 14 residues. CDR1 MNHNY and CDR2 SVGAGI come from the germline V gene (reference sequence). The germline V and J ends were trimmed by 5 bases and 2 bases, with 9 bases remaining between them. CDR3 region: CASSQDWTNEKLFF. CDR3 nucleotide sequence: TGTGCCAGCAGTCAGGACTGGACTAATGAAAAACTGTTTTTT.